The rows below give T cell receptor beta chains drawn from one sample of a study of cytomegalovirus exposure and HLA in healthy donors. Here immunoSEQ multiplex PCR was the method, and the copy in TCRdb shows in-frame clones only, minus some. The repertoire includes more than 85,000 clones, 77% of them detected once, and roughly 9.6% sits in the top ten. Material: PBMCs. These TCRs come from a male donor in good health and CMV-seropositive. Both conserved end residues are part of each CDR3. A D gene is named only where the DNA matches it firmly. Clone sizes are given selectively: once, few, many, or a class where the clone is expanded.

CDR3: CASSPTTPRAYF; DNA: TGTGCCAGCAGTCCAACGACACCCAGGGCGTACTTC; J: TRBJ2-7; size: NA; V: TRBV28; D: NA
CDR3: CASRRTTNEKLFF; DNA: TGTGCCAGCAGGCGGACAACTAATGAAAAACTGTTTTTT; J: TRBJ1-4; size: NA; V: TRBV28; D: NA
CDR3: CASSPQQGVGEQYF; DNA: TGTGCCAGCTCACCACAACAGGGCGTGGGGGAGCAGTACTTC; J: TRBJ2-7; size: NA; V: TRBV18; D: NA
CDR3: CASSPTSSLIGEQYF; DNA: TGTGCCAGTAGCCCGACTAGCAGCCTCATAGGGGAGCAGTACTTC; J: TRBJ2-7; size: NA; V: TRBV19; D: TRBD2
CDR3: CASSLRGTGANVLTF; DNA: TGTGCCAGCAGTCTAAGGGGAACTGGGGCCAACGTCCTGACTTTC; J: TRBJ2-6; size: NA; V: TRBV28; D: NA
CDR3: CASSESTGNTDTQYF; DNA: TGTGCCAGCAGTGAATCGACAGGCAACACAGATACGCAGTATTTT; J: TRBJ2-3; size: NA; V: TRBV25-1; D: NA
CDR3: CSVEGRQVGETQYF; DNA: TGCAGCGTTGAAGGTCGCCAGGTCGGCGAGACCCAGTACTTC; J: TRBJ2-5; size: few; V: TRBV29-1; D: NA
CDR3: CASRGNTDSYEQYF; DNA: TGTGCCAGCCGAGGGAACACCGACTCCTACGAGCAGTACTTC; J: TRBJ2-7; size: NA; V: TRBV19; D: NA
CDR3: CASSVTGGTSTDTQYF; DNA: TGTGCCAGCAGCGTTACAGGGGGCACGAGCACAGATACGCAGTATTTT; J: TRBJ2-3; size: NA; V: TRBV9; D: TRBD1
CDR3: CASSLRGDSPLHF; DNA: TGTGCCAGCAGTCTCCGCGGCGATTCACCCCTCCACTTT; J: TRBJ1-6; size: few; V: TRBV27; D: NA
CDR3: CASSYMGGSGNTIYF; DNA: TGTGCCAGCAGTTACATGGGGGGATCAGGAAACACCATATATTTT; J: TRBJ1-3; size: few; V: TRBV6-5; D: NA
CDR3: CASSFIGSYEQYF; DNA: TGTGCCAGCAGCTTTATCGGGTCCTACGAGCAGTACTTC; J: TRBJ2-7; size: few; V: TRBV7-9; D: NA
CDR3: CASSLNYGTQYF; DNA: TGTGCCAGCAGCTTAAACTACGGGACCCAGTACTTC; J: TRBJ2-5; size: NA; V: TRBV7-6; D: NA
CDR3: CASRTGPYEQYF; DNA: TGTGCCAGCAGGACAGGGCCCTACGAGCAGTACTTC; J: TRBJ2-7; size: NA; V: TRBV6-5; D: TRBD1
CDR3: CASQQITGNYGYTF; DNA: TGTGCCAGCCAACAAATTACAGGGAACTATGGCTACACCTTC; J: TRBJ1-2; size: once; V: TRBV28; D: NA
CDR3: CASKPGGQSDTQYF; DNA: TGCGCCAGCAAACCAGGGGGACAGTCCGATACGCAGTATTTT; J: TRBJ2-3; size: few; V: TRBV5-1; D: TRBD1
CDR3: CSVSTSGLGLQFF; DNA: TGCAGCGTTTCCACTTCGGGACTAGGACTGCAGTTCTTC; J: TRBJ2-1; size: NA; V: TRBV29-1; D: TRBD2
CDR3: CASSKSGHTSGRGWGANTGELFF; DNA: TGTGCCAGCAGCAAATCGGGACACACTAGCGGGAGAGGATGGGGCGCGAACACCGGGGAGCTGTTTTTT; J: TRBJ2-2; size: NA; V: TRBV21-1; D: NA
CDR3: CASSGTQGFSDTQYF; DNA: TGTGCCAGTAGTGGGACACAAGGGTTCTCAGATACGCAGTATTTT; J: TRBJ2-3; size: NA; V: TRBV19; D: NA
CDR3: CASSVTSGTSNEQFF; DNA: TGTGCCAGCAGCGTAACTAGCGGGACTTCTAATGAGCAGTTCTTC; J: TRBJ2-1; size: NA; V: TRBV9; D: TRBD2
CDR3: CASSLVGGNTEAFF; DNA: TGTGCCAGCAGCTTAGTCGGGGGGAACACTGAAGCTTTCTTT; J: TRBJ1-1; size: NA; V: TRBV11-2; D: NA
CDR3: CASSDGPPGEGSGNTIYF; DNA: TGTGCCAGCAGCGACGGCCCCCCAGGGGAAGGCTCTGGAAACACCATATATTTT; J: TRBJ1-3; size: NA; V: TRBV9; D: NA
CDR3: CASSFWDSLENQPQHF; DNA: TGTGCCAGCAGTTTTTGGGACAGCCTTGAGAATCAGCCCCAGCATTTT; J: TRBJ1-5; size: few; V: TRBV28; D: TRBD1
CDR3: CASTRLATDTQYF; DNA: TGTGCCAGCACTAGACTAGCAACAGATACGCAGTATTTT; J: TRBJ2-3; size: NA; V: TRBV9; D: TRBD2
CDR3: CASSSGLAGPASDTQYF; DNA: TGTGCCAGCAGCTCGGGACTAGCGGGGCCAGCGAGTGATACGCAGTATTTT; J: TRBJ2-3; size: NA; V: TRBV5-4; D: TRBD2
CDR3: CASTSSGTYEQYF; DNA: TGTGCCAGCACGTCTAGCGGGACCTACGAGCAGTACTTC; J: TRBJ2-7; size: NA; V: TRBV28; D: TRBD2
CDR3: CTSSPRQGTQYITIGYTF; DNA: TGCACCAGCAGCCCTCGACAGGGGACCCAGTACATAACTATAGGCTACACCTTC; J: TRBJ1-2; size: NA; V: TRBV1; D: NA
CDR3: CASGDRGSEETQYF; DNA: TGTGCCAGCGGGGACAGGGGAAGCGAGGAGACCCAGTACTTC; J: TRBJ2-5; size: NA; V: TRBV28; D: TRBD1
CDR3: CATSRGAVYGYTF; DNA: TGTGCCACCAGCAGAGGGGCAGTCTATGGCTACACCTTC; J: TRBJ1-2; size: few; V: TRBV15; D: NA